The 32 T cell receptor beta chains given below trace back to one sample, sequenced in a study of CD8 T cells in Susac syndrome. RNA was extracted with the RNeasy kit, and a quantity of about 0.45 to 1 ug was reverse transcribed using random hexamers. TCRdb itself ran the immunoSEQ multiplex PCR reads through MiXCR, one entry per CDR3 protein. The sample has about 240,000 distinct CDR3 sequences, 95% to 97% seen once. The specimen sequenced was CD4+ T cells from PBMCs. Receptor source: a human donor with Susac syndrome.

The V call is TRBV9, the J call TRBJ2-7; tentatively, D is TRBD2 (5 bases). This CDR3 has 15 amino acids. V was pared by 4 bases and J by 4 bases, with 18 bases between. Germline-derived CDR1 and CDR2 are SGDLS and YYNGEE. This CDR3 is CASSNRPGLVYEQYF. The CDR3 nucleotides read TGTGCCAGCAGCAACCGTCCGGGATTGGTATACGAGCAGTACTTC.

This clonotype came up once. The chain links TRBV6-4 to TRBJ2-4; no firm D call. V was cut by 10 bases and J by 0 bases, with 7 bases left in between. This CDR3 is 12 amino acids long. Germline V CDR1 and CDR2: MRHNA, SNTAGT. As DNA, the CDR3 is TGTGCCACCCGACTAGCCAAAAACATTCAGTACTTC. Protein: CATRLAKNIQYF.

As regards this clonotype: The junction does not match germline at one end; this may be a read error. J is TRBJ2-1 and V is TRBV2; no firm D call. Germline CDR1 SNHLY, CDR2 FYNNEI. This CDR3 is built from 13 residues. This chain's CDR3 is CASSVKMVHRRPF. CDR3 nucleotide sequence: TGTGCCAGCAGTGTGAAGATGGTACACCGGCGTCCTTTC. Full variable domain (missing parts from reference TRBV2 and TRBJ2-1): EPEVTQTPSHQVTQMGQEVILRCVPISNHLYFYWYRQILGQKVEFLVSFYNNEISEKSEIFDDQFSVERPDGSNFTLKIRSTKLEDSAMYFCASSVKMVHRRPFGPGTRLTVL.

V usage is TRBV5-1 and J usage is TRBJ2-7; D may be TRBD2 (6 bases). V lost 4 bases to trimming and J lost 0 bases, with 14 bases between them. Germline V lookup: CDR1 SGHRS, CDR2 YFSETQ. The CDR3 extends over 15 amino acids. CDR3 loop: CASSPNGGSSYEQYF. As DNA, the CDR3 is TGCGCCAGCAGCCCGAACGGGGGTAGCTCCTACGAGCAGTACTTC.

V is TRBV4-2 and J is TRBJ2-5; 8 nucleotides align to TRBD2. Germline assignment: CDR1 LGHNA and CDR2 YNFKEQ. CDR3 length: 17 residues. J gave up 2 bases and V 0 bases, and 8 bases lay outside the gene matches. CDR3 protein: CASSQDPHSGTQETQYF. As DNA, the CDR3 is TGTGCCAGCAGCCAAGACCCTCATAGCGGGACACAAGAGACCCAGTACTTC.

V gene TRBV9 combines with J gene TRBJ2-5; 8 bases are a match to TRBD2. In germline, CDR1 is SGDLS, CDR2 YYNGEE. V dropped 1 base and J dropped 3; count of bases not matched to a gene: 5. The CDR3 totals 15 residues. CDR3 sequence reads: CASSVSGSGEETQYF. The CDR3 DNA follows: TGTGCCAGCAGCGTAAGCGGGAGTGGCGAAGAGACCCAGTACTTC.

The chain carries TRBV12-3 or TRBV12-4 and TRBJ1-2, with 7 bases that match TRBD1. Trimming removed 2 bases from V and 3 bases from J; junction bases left unmatched: 9. The CDR3 runs 16 residues. The CDR3 region is CASSLRTRDRYYGYTF. CDR3 in DNA: TGTGCCAGCAGTTTAAGAACCAGGGACAGATACTATGGCTACACCTTC.

The CDR3 nucleotides read TGTGCCAGCAGTTCCCTAGCGGGAGGGCCGAGCTCCTACAATGAGCAGTTCTTC. Its protein is CASSSLAGGPSSYNEQFF. The rearrangement links TRBV27 to TRBJ2-1; 12 bases match TRBD2. The V gene's germline CDR1 is MNHEY and CDR2 SMNVEV (reference sequence). The V and J ends lost 4 bases and 0 bases, in that order; junction bases with no gene match: 7. The CDR3 runs to 18 residues.

The chain links TRBV5-4 to TRBJ2-5; 11 nucleotides align to TRBD2. Germline V gives CDR1 SGHNT, CDR2 YYREEE (reference sequence). The CDR3 has 15 residues. The V and J ends lost 4 bases and 3 bases, in that order; junction bases with no gene match: 5. The CDR3: CASSIGTSGEETQYF. The CDR3 nucleotides are TGTGCCAGCAGCATCGGGACTAGCGGAGAAGAGACCCAGTACTTC.

The CDR3, as DNA: TGCAGCGTATCCGGGACAGGAAATAGCAATCAGCCCCAGCATTTT. Its translation: CSVSGTGNSNQPQHF. The V gene is TRBV29-1, the J gene TRBJ1-5, with TRBD1 identical over 8 bases. CDR1 and CDR2 (germline): SQVTM, ANQGSEA. Trimming took 6 bases from V and 0 from J; bases not matched to a gene: 7. This CDR3 spans 15 amino acids.

V and J are TRBV9 and TRBJ1-2; D might be TRBD1 (5 bases). The CDR3 extends over 15 amino acids. V was pared by 0 bases and J by 5 bases, with 14 bases between. Germline values: CDR1 SGDLS, CDR2 YYNGEE. The DNA of the CDR3 is TGTGCCAGCAGCGTAGAACAGGCGGGGCGTTATGGCTACACCTTC. Residues: CASSVEQAGRYGYTF.

The chain employs TRBV30 and TRBJ1-5; no clear D. Trimming left V 0 bases short and J 2 bases short, with 8 bases between. The CDR3 length is 14 residues. Germline-derived CDR1 and CDR2 are GTSNPN and SVGIG (reference sequence). The CDR3 loop is CAWSVLHGNQPQHF. CDR3 sequence (DNA): TGTGCCTGGAGTGTACTGCACGGCAATCAGCCCCAGCATTTT.

This rearrangement joins TRBV3-1 to TRBJ1-2, with D maybe TRBD1 (5 bases). This CDR3 contains 13 residues. V lost 2 bases and J 6 bases, leaving 10 bases between the germline ends. Germline lookup yields CDR1 LGHDT and CDR2 YNNKEL (reference sequence). CDR3: CASSQRQTDGYTF. As DNA, the CDR3 is TGTGCCAGCAGCCAACGACAGACGGATGGCTACACCTTC. The whole variable domain, filled in from reference TRBV3-1 and TRBJ1-2, reads DTAVSQTPKYLVTQMGNDKSIKCEQNLGHDTMYWYKQDSKKFLKIMFSYNNKELIINETVPNRFSPKSPDKAHLNLHINSLELGDSAVYFCASSQRQTDGYTFGSGTRLTVV.

This chain uses TRBV4-1 with TRBJ2-2; TRBD2 matches at 8 bases. Germline V gives CDR1 MGHRA, CDR2 YSYEKL. The CDR3 extends over 16 amino acids. Trimming at V came to 0 bases and at J to 5 bases, leaving 5 bases not matched to a gene. CDR3 nucleotides: TGCGCCAGCAGCCAAGATTCGGGAGGGTTAACCGGGGAGCTGTTTTTT. It is translated as CASSQDSGGLTGELFF.

This rearrangement joins TRBV5-1 to TRBJ1-1, with a tentative D call TRBD1 (6 bases). Germline lookup yields CDR1 SGHRS and CDR2 YFSETQ. CDR3 size: 15 residues. V lost 5 bases to trimming and J lost 4 bases, with 18 bases between them. DNA for the CDR3: TGCGCCAGCAGGGAACAGGGTCGGGGAAGCACTGAAGCTTTCTTT. Protein: CASREQGRGSTEAFF.

This chain uses TRBV20-1 with TRBJ2-2, with 8 nucleotides matching TRBD2. Trimming took 1 base from V and 0 from J; bases not matched to a gene: 4. Per germline, CDR1 DFQATT and CDR2 SNEGSKA (reference sequence). The CDR3 runs 16 residues. The CDR3 loop reads CSARVRGLANTGELFF. The CDR3 region has the DNA TGCAGTGCTAGAGTGCGGGGACTAGCGAACACCGGGGAGCTGTTTTTT.

This chain links TRBV25-1 with TRBJ2-3; possibly TRBD2 for D (6 bases). Germline CDR1 and CDR2: MGHDK and SYGVNS. CDR3 length: 17 amino acids. Trimming removed 4 bases from V and 6 bases from J, with 23 bases in between. The CDR3 sequence: CASSASTSVFLYDTQYF. As DNA, the CDR3 is TGTGCCAGCAGTGCTTCGACTAGTGTCTTTTTGTACGATACGCAGTATTTT. The full variable domain, its missing parts supplied by reference TRBV25-1 and TRBJ2-3, is EADIYQTPRYLVIGTGKKITLECSQTMGHDKMYWYQQDPGMELHLIHYSYGVNSTEKGDLSSESTVSRIRTEHFPLTLESARPSHTSQYLCASSASTSVFLYDTQYFGPGTRLTVL.

V usage is TRBV9 and J usage is TRBJ2-3, with TRBD2 identical over 10 bases. The germline V gene has CDR1 SGDLS and CDR2 YYNGEE. The CDR3 has 15 amino acids. Trimming took 1 base from V and 4 from J; bases not matched to a gene: 3. CDR3 coding DNA: TGTGCCAGCAGCGTAAGCGGGAGGGCCCCAGATACGCAGTATTTT. Its protein product is CASSVSGRAPDTQYF.

V usage is TRBV20-1 and J usage is TRBJ2-7, with unresolved D. The V gene lost 2 bases and the J gene lost 7 bases, with 15 bases spanning the gap. This CDR3 spans 13 amino acids. Germline V CDR1 and CDR2: DFQATT, SNEGSKA (reference sequence). The CDR3 here is CSARLRLAREQYF. The CDR3 region has the DNA TGCAGTGCTAGACTCAGACTCGCGCGGGAGCAGTACTTC.

The sample holds one count of this clonotype. CDR3 nucleotide sequence: TGTGCCAGCACCAAAGACGTATGGTCGGCGTACAATCAGCCCCAGCATTTT. Its protein product is CASTKDVWSAYNQPQHF. The chain joins TRBV27 to TRBJ1-5; D unresolved. V was pared by 7 bases and J by 3 bases, with 22 bases between. This CDR3 contains 17 residues. Looked up from germline, CDR1 is MNHEY and CDR2 is SMNVEV (reference sequence).

This chain joins TRBV23-1 and TRBJ2-2, with 8 bases fitting TRBD1. TRBV23-1 is classed as an ORF, of uncertain function. V lost 4 bases, J lost 7 bases, and 11 bases stayed unmatched. The CDR3 has 16 residues. The CDR3 spells CASSLFPTGELGELFF. In nucleotides, the CDR3 is TGCGCCAGCAGTCTTTTCCCGACAGGGGAGCTCGGGGAGCTGTTTTTT.

The V and J genes are TRBV11-2 and TRBJ2-5, with TRBD2 matching over 7 bases. CDR3 length equals 15 residues. With V trimmed by 1 base and J by 5 bases, 7 bases remained unmatched. Germline V gene sequence: CDR1 SGHAT, CDR2 FQNNGV. The CDR3 nucleotides are TGTGCCAGCAGCTTAGGGGCGGGAGCCCGGGAGACCCAGTACTTC. Its translation is CASSLGAGARETQYF.

The chain uses TRBV11-2 and TRBJ1-5; 7 bases agree with TRBD1. V shed 5 bases, J shed 1 base, and the junction held 8 bases outside the gene matches. This CDR3 spans 16 amino acids. CDR1 and CDR2 from the germline V gene are SGHAT and FQNNGV. CDR3 protein: CASSGRQGGSNQPQHF. CDR3 DNA sequence: TGTGCCAGCAGCGGGCGACAGGGAGGGAGCAATCAGCCCCAGCATTTT.

The chain has TRBV7-9 and TRBJ2-1, with 9 bases identical to TRBD1. Germline V gives CDR1 SEHNR, CDR2 FQNEAQ (reference sequence). The V segment lost 4 bases and the J segment 9 bases; nucleotides outside the gene matches: 7. The CDR3 consists of 14 residues. The CDR3 sequence: CASSSDRGIAEQFF. The CDR3 bases are TGTGCCAGCAGCTCCGACAGGGGGATCGCTGAGCAGTTCTTC.

The genes are TRBV5-4 and TRBJ1-1, with D perhaps matching TRBD1 (6 bases). CDR1 SGHNT and CDR2 YYREEE come from the germline V gene (reference sequence). The CDR3 runs to 16 residues. Trimming stripped 4 bases from V and 2 bases from J, with 18 bases between. The CDR3 sequence is CASSQPGHPQNTEAFF. The CDR3 bases are TGTGCCAGCAGCCAGCCGGGACACCCACAAAACACTGAAGCTTTCTTT. The whole variable domain, filled in from reference TRBV5-4 and TRBJ1-1, reads ETGVTQSPTHLIKTRGQQVTLRCSSQSGHNTVSWYQQALGQGPQFIFQYYREEENGRGNFPPRFSGLQFPNYSSELNVNALELDDSALYLCASSQPGHPQNTEAFFGQGTRLTVV.

In the case of this clonotype: The junction departs from the called germline gene at one end, perhaps through a read error. The DNA for the CDR3 is TGTGCCAGCAGCCTAGCGGGAGGGCGGTCAGATACGCAGTATTTT. This encodes CASSLAGGRSDTQYF. The V gene is TRBV7-6, the J gene TRBJ2-3; TRBD2 aligns across 12 bases. The CDR3 spans 15 residues. The germline CDR1 and CDR2 sequences are SGHVS and FNYEAQ.

The chain couples TRBV20-1 to TRBJ2-7; TRBD1 agrees at 11 bases. V was pared by 8 bases and J by 0 bases, with 9 bases of the junction left unmatched. In germline, CDR1 is DFQATT, CDR2 SNEGSKA (reference sequence). The CDR3 covers 15 residues. As DNA, the CDR3 is TGCAGTACCTTGCCTGGGACAGGGGGCTCCTACGAGCAGTACTTC. It specifies CSTLPGTGGSYEQYF.

The chain employs TRBV20-1 and TRBJ2-5; a possible D gene is TRBD1 (5 bases). The CDR3 runs 14 residues. Between the trimmed V and J ends, which lost 5 bases and 1 base, there was a span of 14 bases. Looked up from germline, CDR1 is DFQATT and CDR2 is SNEGSKA (reference sequence). The CDR3 nucleotides read TGCAGTGCTGCCAGGGCAAAGACCCAAGAGACCCAGTACTTC. This codes for CSAARAKTQETQYF.

The chain links TRBV5-1 to TRBJ1-3; maybe TRBD1 (5 bases). CDR3 length: 14 residues. Looked up from germline, CDR1 is SGHRS and CDR2 is YFSETQ. V dropped 4 bases and J dropped 4 bases, with 12 bases sitting between them. The CDR3 is CASSPGDLGNTIYF. DNA for the CDR3: TGCGCCAGCAGCCCGGGGGATTTGGGAAACACCATATATTTT.

The chain uses TRBV20-1 and TRBJ1-1; maybe TRBD1 (5 bases). V shed 1 base and J shed 4 bases, with 10 bases lying between them. The length of the CDR3 is 13 residues. Germline V gene lookup returns CDR1 DFQATT and CDR2 SNEGSKA (reference sequence). In DNA, the CDR3 is TGCAGTGCTAGAGGGGACGGGAGCACTGAAGCTTTCTTT. Residues: CSARGDGSTEAFF.

J is TRBJ2-7 and V is TRBV20-1, with 10 positions matching TRBD2. CDR1 and CDR2 from the germline V gene are DFQATT and SNEGSKA (reference sequence). This CDR3 spans 14 amino acids. The junction had 4 bases not matched to a gene; V was cut back by 0 bases and J by 5 bases. This chain's CDR3 is CSARDASGSNEQYF. The CDR3 DNA reads as TGCAGTGCTAGAGATGCTAGCGGGAGCAACGAGCAGTACTTC.

V usage is TRBV28 and J usage is TRBJ1-2, with D maybe TRBD1 (6 bases). This CDR3 contains 11 residues. V was cut by 8 bases and J by 4 bases, with 8 bases left in between. Per germline, CDR1 MDHEN and CDR2 SYDVKM. DNA of the CDR3: TGTGCCAGCGGGGACATCTATGGCTACACCTTC. It specifies CASGDIYGYTF.